A single sample is the source of the 14 T cell receptor beta chains below, sequenced in a study of blood T cell repertoires in COVID-19. Repertoires were generated with immunoSEQ multiplex PCR, while TCRdb's copy carries only in-frame clones and drops some. The sample includes some 96,000 clones, 88% of them seen just once. Material: peripheral blood. These receptors were obtained from a human donor in a cohort sampled during active COVID-19.

The chain couples TRBV28 to TRBJ2-7; 7 positions match TRBD1. Trimming cost V 8 bases and J 4 bases; bases outside gene matches: 8. The CDR3 loop spans 13 amino acids. Germline-derived CDR1 and CDR2 are MDHEN and SYDVKM. The CDR3 DNA reads TGTGCCAGCCAGGCGACAGGGATATACGAGCAGTACTTC. Its protein product is CASQATGIYEQYF.

The V and J genes are TRBV14 and TRBJ2-1, with 16 nucleotides matching TRBD2. Germline V gene sequence: CDR1 SGHDN, CDR2 FVKESK. The CDR3 runs 18 residues. With V trimmed by 3 bases and J by 9 bases, 11 bases remained unmatched. The CDR3 region is CASSHRKPGLAGGGEQFF. CDR3 nucleotide sequence: TGTGCCAGCAGCCACCGAAAACCGGGACTAGCGGGAGGGGGTGAGCAGTTCTTC.

The chain uses TRBV3-1 (or the pseudogene TRBV3-2) and TRBJ2-2; TRBD1 matches 9 bases. The germline V gene has CDR1 LGHDT and CDR2 YNNKEL (reference sequence). The CDR3 spans 15 residues. V trimming: 4 bases; J trimming: 7 bases; junction bases outside the gene matches: 7. This CDR3 reads CASSLRTGVIGELFF. As DNA, the CDR3 is TGTGCCAGCAGCCTCCGGACAGGGGTTATCGGGGAGCTGTTTTTT.

This chain joins TRBV6-5 and TRBJ2-7, with D possibly TRBD1 on 6 matching bases. This CDR3 contains 13 residues. V was trimmed by 5 bases and J by 3 bases, leaving 11 bases between them. Germline lookup yields CDR1 MNHEY and CDR2 SVGAGI. The CDR3 sequence is CASSPTGNYEQYF. DNA for the CDR3: TGTGCCAGCAGTCCTACAGGGAACTACGAGCAGTACTTC.

The chain links TRBV2 to TRBJ2-5; 8 bases fit TRBD2. The germline CDR1 and CDR2 sequences are SNHLY and FYNNEI. Trimming at V came to 4 bases and at J to 5 bases, leaving 9 bases not matched to a gene. The CDR3 length is 15 residues. The CDR3 nucleotides are TGTGCCAGCAGTGGAGGACCGGGACTAGTGGAGACCCAGTACTTC. Its protein is CASSGGPGLVETQYF. The variable domain in full, with the rest retrieved from reference TRBV2 and TRBJ2-5, is EPEVTQTPSHQVTQMGQEVILRCVPISNHLYFYWYRQILGQKVEFLVSFYNNEISEKSEIFDDQFSVERPDGSNFTLKIRSTKLEDSAMYFCASSGGPGLVETQYFGPGTRLLVL.

The rearrangement joins TRBV27 to TRBJ1-2; D remains ambiguous. The V gene's germline CDR1 is MNHEY and CDR2 SMNVEV (reference sequence). The CDR3 is made up of 14 amino acids. The V and J ends lost 6 bases and 4 bases respectively, with 15 bases between them. The CDR3 DNA reads TGTGCCAGCAGACCTTCTTCGTCGGGCTATGGCTACACCTTC. Its translation: CASRPSSSGYGYTF.

The gene calls are TRBV5-1 and TRBJ2-3, with 8 bases lining up with TRBD2. Germline V CDR1 and CDR2: SGHRS, YFSETQ. The junction had 18 bases not matched to a gene; V was cut back by 1 base and J by 2 bases. The CDR3 sequence is 20 residues long. The CDR3 protein is CASSLPSVTSGQDFTDTQYF. DNA for the CDR3: TGCGCCAGCAGCTTGCCCTCCGTTACTAGCGGCCAGGATTTCACAGATACGCAGTATTTT.

This clone was picked up one time. The V gene is TRBV6-5, the J gene TRBJ1-1, with no clear D. Trimming shortened V by 6 bases and J by 4 bases, and 12 bases separated the two germline ends. The CDR3 is 13 residues long. Germline V gives CDR1 MNHEY, CDR2 SVGAGI. CDR3 residues: CASRLLYTTEAFF. DNA of the CDR3: TGTGCCAGCAGATTACTGTATACCACTGAAGCTTTCTTT.

This rearrangement joins TRBV27 to TRBJ1-1; TRBD1 is a possible D gene (5 bases). V was cut by 3 bases and J by 1 base, with 6 bases left in between. Germline V gives CDR1 MNHEY, CDR2 SMNVEV (reference sequence). The CDR3 sequence is 13 residues long. Written as DNA, the CDR3 is TGTGCCAGCAGTTTGGGGGGGAACACTGAAGCTTTCTTT. Encoded protein: CASSLGGNTEAFF.

The chain uses TRBV14 and TRBJ2-7, with a possible D match to TRBD1 (6 bases). The CDR3 covers 15 residues. The germline V gene has CDR1 SGHDN and CDR2 FVKESK. Trimming took 0 bases from V and 6 from J, leaving 15 bases between them. For the CDR3, the DNA is TGTGCCAGCAGCCAAGACGTCCACAGGGTGCGCGAGCAGTACTTC. Its protein product is CASSQDVHRVREQYF.

The chain combines TRBV5-1 with TRBJ2-6; D might be TRBD1 (6 bases). Between the trimmed V and J ends, which lost 7 bases and 0 bases, there was a span of 14 bases. CDR1 and CDR2 (germline): SGHRS, YFSETQ. The CDR3 spans 16 residues. The CDR3 nucleotides are TGCGCCAGCGTTCCGGGACACCTCTCTGGGGCCAACGTCCTGACTTTC. This sequence encodes CASVPGHLSGANVLTF.

The chain carries TRBV7-2 and TRBJ1-4; D unclear. The CDR3 runs 15 residues. V lost 2 bases, J lost 5 bases, and 12 bases lay in between. Looked up from germline, CDR1 is SGHTA and CDR2 is FQGNSA. CDR3 in DNA: TGTGCCAGCAGCTTATTAGGCAGGTCGAATGAAAAACTGTTTTTT. Its protein product is CASSLLGRSNEKLFF.

This CDR3 reads CATSRTGERGEQYF. CDR3 bases: TGTGCCACCTCACGGACAGGGGAGAGGGGCGAGCAGTACTTC. This chain links TRBV19 with TRBJ2-7; 9 positions match TRBD1. In germline, CDR1 is LNHDA, CDR2 SQIVND (reference sequence). The CDR3 runs to 14 residues. The ends lost 10 bases at V and 6 bases at J; junction bases unmatched: 13.

The chain is built from TRBV7-2 and TRBJ2-2, with 7 bases identical to TRBD1. CDR1 is SGHTA and CDR2 is FQGNSA in the germline V gene. This CDR3 is built from 15 residues. V was clipped by 1 base and J by 4 bases; unmatched bases: 3. The CDR3 region is CASSLGGGGTGELFF. The CDR3 coding sequence is TGTGCCAGCAGCTTAGGAGGGGGCGGCACCGGGGAGCTGTTTTTT.